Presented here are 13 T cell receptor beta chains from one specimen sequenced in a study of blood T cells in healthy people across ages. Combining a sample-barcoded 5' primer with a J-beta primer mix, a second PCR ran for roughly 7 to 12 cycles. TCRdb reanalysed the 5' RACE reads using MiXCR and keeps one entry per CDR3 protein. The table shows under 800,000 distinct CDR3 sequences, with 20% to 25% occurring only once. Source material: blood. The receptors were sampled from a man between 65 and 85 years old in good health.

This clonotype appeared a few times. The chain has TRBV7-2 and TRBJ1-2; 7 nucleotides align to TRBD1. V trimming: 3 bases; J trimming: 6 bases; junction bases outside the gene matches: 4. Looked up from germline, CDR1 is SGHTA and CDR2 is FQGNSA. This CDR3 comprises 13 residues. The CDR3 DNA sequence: TGTGCCAGCAGCTTGGGACAGAAGGATGGCTACACCTTC. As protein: CASSLGQKDGYTF.

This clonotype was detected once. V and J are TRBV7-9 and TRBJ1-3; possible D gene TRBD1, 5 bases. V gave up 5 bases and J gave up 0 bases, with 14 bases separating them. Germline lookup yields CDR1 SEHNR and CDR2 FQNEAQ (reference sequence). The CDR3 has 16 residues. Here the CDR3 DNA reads TGTGCCAGCAGCGCCGCGGGACGCAGCTCTGGAAACACCATATATTTT. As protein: CASSAAGRSSGNTIYF.

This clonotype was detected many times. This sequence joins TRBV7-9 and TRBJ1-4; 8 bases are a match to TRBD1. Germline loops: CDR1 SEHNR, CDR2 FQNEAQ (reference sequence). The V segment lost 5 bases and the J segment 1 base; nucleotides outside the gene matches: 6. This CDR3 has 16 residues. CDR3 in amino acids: CASSEGQGGTNEKLFF. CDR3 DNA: TGTGCCAGCAGCGAAGGACAGGGAGGAACTAATGAAAAACTGTTTTTT.

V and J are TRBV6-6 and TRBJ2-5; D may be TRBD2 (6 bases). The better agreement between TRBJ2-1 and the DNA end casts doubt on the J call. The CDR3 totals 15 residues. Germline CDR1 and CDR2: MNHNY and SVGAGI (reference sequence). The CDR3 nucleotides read TGTGCCAGCAGTGCCGGGACCAAGGGACTGGATGAGCAGTTCTTC. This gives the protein CASSAGTKGLDEQFF.

The CDR3 reads CASSFGTTGANYGYTF. The CDR3 DNA sequence: TGCGCCAGCAGCTTTGGCACGACAGGAGCTAACTATGGCTACACCTTC. This chain joins TRBV5-1 and TRBJ1-2, with D possibly being TRBD1 (6 bases). CDR1 is SGHRS, CDR2 YFSETQ, per germline. The CDR3 runs to 16 residues. The V end was cut by 2 bases, the J end by 0 bases, with 14 bases between.

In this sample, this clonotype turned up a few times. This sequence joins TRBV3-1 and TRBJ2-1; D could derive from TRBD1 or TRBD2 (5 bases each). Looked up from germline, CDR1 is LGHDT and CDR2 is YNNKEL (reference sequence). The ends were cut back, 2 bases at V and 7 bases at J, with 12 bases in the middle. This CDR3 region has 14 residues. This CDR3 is CASSQTGPWNEQFF. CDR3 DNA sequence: TGTGCCAGCAGCCAAACGGGACCCTGGAATGAGCAGTTCTTC.

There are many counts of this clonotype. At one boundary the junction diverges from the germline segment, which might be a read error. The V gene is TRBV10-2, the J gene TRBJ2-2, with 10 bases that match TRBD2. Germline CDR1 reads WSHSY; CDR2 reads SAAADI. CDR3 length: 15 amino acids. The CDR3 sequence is CASRGLAVNTGELFF. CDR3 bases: TGTGCCAGCAGAGGACTAGCGGTGAACACCGGGGAGCTGTTTTTT.

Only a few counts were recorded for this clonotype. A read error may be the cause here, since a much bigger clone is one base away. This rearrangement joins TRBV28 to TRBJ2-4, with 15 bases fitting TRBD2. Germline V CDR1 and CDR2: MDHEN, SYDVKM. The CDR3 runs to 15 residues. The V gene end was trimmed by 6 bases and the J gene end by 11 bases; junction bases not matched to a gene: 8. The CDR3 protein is CASSGLAGGPPLQYF. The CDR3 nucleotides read TGTGCCAGCAGCGGACTAGCGGGAGGGCCCCCCCTTCAGTACTTC.

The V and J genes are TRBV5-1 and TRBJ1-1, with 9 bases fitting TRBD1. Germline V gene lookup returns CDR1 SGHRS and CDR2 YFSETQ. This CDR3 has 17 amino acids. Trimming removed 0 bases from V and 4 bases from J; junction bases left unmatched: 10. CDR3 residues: CASSLGIGTGRGTEAFF. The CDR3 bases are TGCGCCAGCAGCTTGGGAATCGGGACAGGGCGCGGCACTGAAGCTTTCTTT.

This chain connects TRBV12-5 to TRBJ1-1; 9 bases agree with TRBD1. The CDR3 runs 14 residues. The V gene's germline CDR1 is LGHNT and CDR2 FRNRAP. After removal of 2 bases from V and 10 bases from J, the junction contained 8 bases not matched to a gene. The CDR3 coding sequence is TGTGCTAGTGGTTTGAGCGAGGGGACAGGGAGAGCTTTCTTT. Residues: CASGLSEGTGRAFF.

The DNA for the CDR3 is TGCAGTGCTAGAAACGGGATCATGAACACTGAAGCTTTCTTT. It is translated as CSARNGIMNTEAFF. This chain joins TRBV20-1 and TRBJ1-1; no reliable D call. The germline CDR1 and CDR2 sequences are DFQATT and SNEGSKA (reference sequence). V lost 2 bases and J 0 bases, leaving 10 bases between the germline ends. This CDR3 has 14 residues.

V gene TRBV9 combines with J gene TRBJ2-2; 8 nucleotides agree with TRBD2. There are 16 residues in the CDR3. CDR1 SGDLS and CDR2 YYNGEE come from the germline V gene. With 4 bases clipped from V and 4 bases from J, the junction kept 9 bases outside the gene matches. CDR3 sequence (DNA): TGTGCCAGCAGCCCCCAAAGCGGGAGTGGCACCGGGGAGCTGTTTTTT. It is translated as CASSPQSGSGTGELFF.

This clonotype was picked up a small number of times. Here the CDR3 reads CASSLSPRSGANVLTF. Here the CDR3 DNA reads TGTGCCAGCAGTTTATCCCCACGCTCTGGGGCCAACGTCCTGACTTTC. The chain carries TRBV28 and TRBJ2-6; D uncertain. V was trimmed by 1 base and J by 0 bases, leaving 7 bases between them. CDR1 is MDHEN and CDR2 is SYDVKM in the germline V gene. The CDR3 length is 16 residues. The full variable domain, its missing parts supplied by reference TRBV28 and TRBJ2-6, is DVKVTQSSRYLVKRTGEKVFLECVQDMDHENMFWYRQDPGLGLRLIYFSYDVKMKEKGDIPEGYSVSREKKERFSLILESASTNQTSMYLCASSLSPRSGANVLTFGAGSRLTVL.